Listed below are T cell receptor beta chains from one sample, sequenced in a study of blood T cell repertoires in COVID-19. The data were produced by immunoSEQ multiplex PCR, yet TCRdb's version contains in-frame clones alone and is incomplete. This table holds 200,000 to 250,000 clones, 86% found once. The sequencing sample was made of peripheral blood. The origin of the receptors is a man between 25 and 39 years old who had recovered from COVID-19. Both conserved end residues are part of each CDR3. Each record gives: D gene, clone size, V gene, J gene, CDR3 protein, CDR3 DNA. A D gene is named only where the DNA matches it firmly. Clone size is not always given. Where it is, it says once, few, many or a class for expanded clones.

d_call: TRBD1; clone_size: .; v_call: TRBV19; j_call: TRBJ1-2; cdr3_aa: CASSPQGNYGYTF; cdr3_nt: TGTGCCAGTAGCCCACAGGGGAACTATGGCTACACCTTC
d_call: TRBD1; clone_size: few; v_call: TRBV7-9; j_call: TRBJ1-4; cdr3_aa: CASSHEGAEEKLFF; cdr3_nt: TGTGCCAGCAGCCACGAGGGGGCGGAGGAGAAACTGTTTTTT
d_call: .; clone_size: .; v_call: TRBV7-2; j_call: TRBJ2-4; cdr3_aa: CASRGNLAKNIQYF; cdr3_nt: TGTGCCAGCCGGGGAAACTTAGCCAAAAACATTCAGTACTTC
d_call: .; clone_size: .; v_call: TRBV11-3; j_call: TRBJ2-6; cdr3_aa: CASSPGSGANVLTF; cdr3_nt: TGTGCCAGCAGCCCCGGCTCTGGGGCCAACGTCCTGACTTTC
d_call: .; clone_size: .; v_call: TRBV5-4; j_call: TRBJ2-7; cdr3_aa: CASRRGTSNEQYF; cdr3_nt: TGTGCCAGCAGAAGGGGGACCTCTAACGAGCAGTACTTC
d_call: .; clone_size: .; v_call: TRBV3-1/TRBV3-2; j_call: TRBJ1-2; cdr3_aa: CASSQVPGHRNFYTF; cdr3_nt: TGTGCCAGCAGCCAAGTTCCGGGACACCGGAATTTCTACACCTTC
d_call: TRBD1; clone_size: .; v_call: TRBV5-5; j_call: TRBJ1-6; cdr3_aa: CASSFWQGGFYSPLHF; cdr3_nt: TGTGCCAGCAGCTTTTGGCAGGGGGGCTTCTATTCACCCCTCCACTTT
d_call: TRBD1; clone_size: .; v_call: TRBV5-4; j_call: TRBJ2-7; cdr3_aa: CASSHDWTGQYYEQYF; cdr3_nt: TGTGCCAGCAGCCATGACTGGACAGGGCAATACTACGAGCAGTACTTC
d_call: .; clone_size: .; v_call: TRBV5-1; j_call: TRBJ2-2; cdr3_aa: CASSFNPQGPGELFF; cdr3_nt: TGCGCCAGCAGCTTTAACCCGCAGGGCCCCGGGGAGCTGTTTTTT
d_call: .; clone_size: .; v_call: TRBV30; j_call: TRBJ2-6; cdr3_aa: CAWHPGANVLTF; cdr3_nt: TGTGCCTGGCATCCTGGGGCCAACGTCCTGACTTTC
d_call: .; clone_size: .; v_call: TRBV5-6; j_call: TRBJ1-5; cdr3_aa: CASSSGGGQFNQPQHF; cdr3_nt: TGTGCCAGCAGCTCGGGGGGCGGACAGTTCAATCAGCCCCAGCATTTT
d_call: .; clone_size: .; v_call: TRBV10-1; j_call: TRBJ2-2; cdr3_aa: CASSERVLNTGELFF; cdr3_nt: TGCGCCAGCAGTGAACGGGTTTTGAACACCGGGGAGCTGTTTTTT
d_call: .; clone_size: .; v_call: TRBV4-1; j_call: TRBJ2-3; cdr3_aa: CASSQAGLEGITDTQYF; cdr3_nt: TGCGCCAGCAGCCAAGCGGGGCTGGAGGGGATCACAGATACGCAGTATTTT
d_call: .; clone_size: .; v_call: TRBV2; j_call: TRBJ2-7; cdr3_aa: CASRARGHSYEQYF; cdr3_nt: TGTGCCAGCAGGGCTAGGGGACACTCCTACGAGCAGTACTTC
d_call: .; clone_size: few; v_call: TRBV10-1; j_call: TRBJ1-3; cdr3_aa: CASWRTSGNTIYF; cdr3_nt: TGCGCCAGTTGGAGGACCTCTGGAAACACCATATATTTT
d_call: TRBD1; clone_size: .; v_call: TRBV30; j_call: TRBJ2-2; cdr3_aa: CAWRGQGKRRSPSGELFF; cdr3_nt: TGTGCCTGGAGGGGACAGGGGAAGAGACGCAGTCCCTCCGGGGAGCTGTTTTTT
d_call: .; clone_size: .; v_call: TRBV5-8; j_call: TRBJ2-6; cdr3_aa: CASSRKLSGANVLTF; cdr3_nt: TGTGCCAGCAGCCGTAAACTCTCTGGGGCCAACGTCCTGACTTTC
d_call: .; clone_size: .; v_call: TRBV24-1; j_call: TRBJ2-3; cdr3_aa: CATSDLTARGDTQYF; cdr3_nt: TGTGCCACCAGTGATTTGACGGCCAGGGGAGATACGCAGTATTTT
d_call: .; clone_size: once; v_call: TRBV4-1; j_call: TRBJ1-1; cdr3_aa: CASSPPCAAGRTEAFF; cdr3_nt: TGCGCCAGCAGCCCCCCCTGCGCAGCTGGGAGGACTGAAGCTTTCTTT
d_call: TRBD1; clone_size: .; v_call: TRBV7-9; j_call: TRBJ2-5; cdr3_aa: CASSLPNRGLLETQYF; cdr3_nt: TGTGCCAGCAGCTTACCTAACAGGGGGCTCTTAGAGACCCAGTACTTC
d_call: .; clone_size: .; v_call: TRBV30; j_call: TRBJ1-2; cdr3_aa: CAWSERGANYGYTF; cdr3_nt: TGTGCCTGGAGTGAGCGCGGAGCTAACTATGGCTACACCTTC
d_call: .; clone_size: .; v_call: TRBV19; j_call: TRBJ2-5; cdr3_aa: CASSMGDQETQYF; cdr3_nt: TGTGCCAGTAGTATGGGCGACCAGGAGACCCAGTACTTC